This TCR beta chain was profiled in a study of blood T cell repertoires in COVID-19. Study summary: From the United States, Italy and Spain came samples of acute and convalescent COVID-19. T cells, B-cell-depleted T cells, or PBMCs provided the cDNA or gDNA that served as material.

CDR3 length equals 15 residues. CDR1 KGHSH and CDR2 LQKENI come from the germline V gene. The V end lost 6 bases, the J end lost 2 bases, and 16 bases lay between the germline ends. The repertoire was sequenced with immunoSEQ multiplex PCR; TCRdb's copy has only in-frame clones and lacks some. The sample holds about 240,000 clones; approximately 85% are singletons and the top ten take around 11%. The rearrangement uses TRBV18 and TRBJ1-2; possible D gene TRBD1, 6 bases. The sequence came from a woman aged 60-75 years with active or convalescent COVID-19. The sequencing input was peripheral blood. The CDR3 nucleotides read TGTGCCAGCTCCCCCGGACAGTTCCTGAACTATGGCTACACCTTC. Encoded protein: CASSPGQFLNYGYTF.